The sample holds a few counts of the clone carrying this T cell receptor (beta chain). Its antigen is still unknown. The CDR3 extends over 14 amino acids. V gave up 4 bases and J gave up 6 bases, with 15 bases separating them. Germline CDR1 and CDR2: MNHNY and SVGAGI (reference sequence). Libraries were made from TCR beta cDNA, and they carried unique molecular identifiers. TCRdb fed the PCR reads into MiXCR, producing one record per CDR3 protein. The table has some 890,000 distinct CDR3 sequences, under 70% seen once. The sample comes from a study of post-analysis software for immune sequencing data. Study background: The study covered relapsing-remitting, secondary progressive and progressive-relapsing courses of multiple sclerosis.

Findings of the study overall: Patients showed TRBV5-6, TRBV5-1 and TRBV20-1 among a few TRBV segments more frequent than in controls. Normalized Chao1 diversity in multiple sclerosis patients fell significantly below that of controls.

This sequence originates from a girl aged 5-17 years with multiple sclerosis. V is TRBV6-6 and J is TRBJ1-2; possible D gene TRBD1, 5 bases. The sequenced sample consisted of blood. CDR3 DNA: TGTGCCAGCAGTTTGTTAGGGGATAGGGATGGCTACACCTTC. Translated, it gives CASSLLGDRDGYTF.